This TCR beta chain was identified in a study of shared clonotypes between healthy human individuals. Assay runs were performed at deep level. Measured with immunoSEQ multiplex PCR; TCRdb has only the in-frame clones, and not every one. The repertoire has over a million clones, 98% of them found once; the top ten carry about 0.42%. This CDR3 has 17 residues. The germline gives CDR1 SGHAT, CDR2 FQNNGV. Germline trimming cut 1 base from V and 4 bases from J; bases unmatched to any gene: 10. The genes are TRBV11-2 and TRBJ2-1, with TRBD2 matching over 7 bases. The TCR sequence derives from a man younger than 45 in good health. Source material: naive CD4+ T cells sorted from blood. Regarding subset: CD45RA+ positively selected. The CDR3 spells CASSLAGIGRLYNEQFF. CDR3 coding DNA: TGTGCCAGCAGCTTAGCGGGGATCGGGAGGTTATACAATGAGCAGTTCTTC.